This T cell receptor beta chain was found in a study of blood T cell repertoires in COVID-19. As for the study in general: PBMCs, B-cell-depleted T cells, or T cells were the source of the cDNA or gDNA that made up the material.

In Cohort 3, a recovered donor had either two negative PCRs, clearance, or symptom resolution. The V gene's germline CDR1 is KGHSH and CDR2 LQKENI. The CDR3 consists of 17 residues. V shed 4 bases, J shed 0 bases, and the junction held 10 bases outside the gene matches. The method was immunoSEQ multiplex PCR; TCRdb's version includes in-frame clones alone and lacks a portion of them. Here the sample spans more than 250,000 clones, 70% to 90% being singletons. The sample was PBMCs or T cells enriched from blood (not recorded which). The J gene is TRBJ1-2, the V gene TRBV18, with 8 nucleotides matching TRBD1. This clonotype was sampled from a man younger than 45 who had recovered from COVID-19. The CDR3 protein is CASSLDRASGANYGYTF. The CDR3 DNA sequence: TGTGCCAGCTCACTGGACAGGGCCTCCGGAGCTAACTATGGCTACACCTTC.